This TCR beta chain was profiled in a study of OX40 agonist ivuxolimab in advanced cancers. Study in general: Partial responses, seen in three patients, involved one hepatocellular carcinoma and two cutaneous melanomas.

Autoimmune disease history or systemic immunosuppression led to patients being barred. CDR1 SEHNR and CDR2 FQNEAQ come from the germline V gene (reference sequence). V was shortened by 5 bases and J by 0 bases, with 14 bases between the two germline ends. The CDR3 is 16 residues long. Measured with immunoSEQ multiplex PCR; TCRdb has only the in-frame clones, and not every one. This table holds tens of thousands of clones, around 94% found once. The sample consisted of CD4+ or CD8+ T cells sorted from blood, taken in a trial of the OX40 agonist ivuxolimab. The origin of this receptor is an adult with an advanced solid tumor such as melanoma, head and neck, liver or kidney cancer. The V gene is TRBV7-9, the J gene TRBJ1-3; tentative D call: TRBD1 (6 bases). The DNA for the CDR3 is TGTGCCAGCAGCCCACATCCGGACAGCTCTGGAAACACCATATATTTT. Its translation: CASSPHPDSSGNTIYF.